This T cell receptor (beta chain) was identified during a study of blood T cell repertoires in COVID-19. Study summary: Both acute and convalescent COVID-19 samples were obtained from the United States, Italy and Spain. PBMCs, B-cell-depleted T cells, or T cells were the source of the cDNA or gDNA that made up the material.

The CDR3 is made up of 16 amino acids. The germline V gene encodes CDR1 SGHKS and CDR2 YYEKEE (reference sequence). V dropped 5 bases and J dropped 8 bases, with 20 bases sitting between them. Per the study methods: Amplification with reference gene primers provided the estimates of nucleated cell counts. Repertoires were generated with immunoSEQ multiplex PCR, while TCRdb's copy carries only in-frame clones and drops some. D and trimming come from the DNA, and the V and J calls and clone size come from that table. This sample has roughly 150,000 clones, with 80% to 85% found just once. Sequenced material: peripheral blood. The chain recombines TRBV5-5 with TRBJ1-6; D is unclear. This TCR was sampled from a man aged 65 to 79 with active or convalescent COVID-19. As DNA, the CDR3 is TGTGCCAGCAGGCCCGCAGTCTTCGAGGGATATTCACCCCTCCACTTT. Residues: CASRPAVFEGYSPLHF.